This TCR beta chain came from a study of blood T cells in healthy people across ages. Findings and caveats of the study: Age advanced and TCR beta diversity per million T cells fell, roughly linearly. Because sorting was not performed, PBMCs prevented conclusive naive versus antigen-experienced comparison. The study found more naive CD4+ cells and higher diversity in long-lived than aged donors.

CDR3 size: 15 residues. Trimming at V came to 4 bases and at J to 3 bases, leaving 10 bases not matched to a gene. The germline gives CDR1 SGHRS, CDR2 YFSETQ. Note on this clonotype: Antigen: not known.

Isolation per sample recovered at least 7 million PBMCs. Then a second PCR, running about 7 to 11 cycles, was carried out with a sample-barcoded 5' primer and a J-beta primer mix. One entry per CDR3 protein, called by TCRdb with MiXCR from the 5' RACE reads. This table holds approximately 1,000,000 distinct CDR3 sequences, around 45% found once. The sequencing sample was made of blood. This chain uses TRBV5-1 with TRBJ2-7; TRBD1 aligns across 7 bases. The TCR was taken from a woman in her fifties or sixties in good health. CDR3 sequence (DNA): TGCGCCAGCAGCCCCACCAGGACAGGAATCTACGAGCAGTACTTC. Residues: CASSPTRTGIYEQYF.